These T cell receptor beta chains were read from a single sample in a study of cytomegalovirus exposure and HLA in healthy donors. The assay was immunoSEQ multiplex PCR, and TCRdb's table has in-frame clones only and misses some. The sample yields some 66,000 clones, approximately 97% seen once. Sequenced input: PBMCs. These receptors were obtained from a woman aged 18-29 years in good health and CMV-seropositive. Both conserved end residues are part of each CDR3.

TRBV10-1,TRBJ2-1,CASSESRRGVLNEQFF
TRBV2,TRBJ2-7,CASSEAGALYEQYF
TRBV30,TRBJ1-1,CAWSPGQGFTEAFF
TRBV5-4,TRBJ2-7,CASSLEGGGAPYEQYF
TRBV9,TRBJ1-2,CASSVGQGVKYNYGYTF
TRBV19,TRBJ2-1,CASSIRLAVNEQFF
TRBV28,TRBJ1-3,CASTDFSGNTIYF
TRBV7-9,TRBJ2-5,CASSPPPETQYF
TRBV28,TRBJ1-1,CASSPRDRAVSEAFF
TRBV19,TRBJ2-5,CASIGQGDETQYF
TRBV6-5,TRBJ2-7,CASSAPGTAEQYF
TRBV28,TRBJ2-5,CASSSEWTSGRLETQYF
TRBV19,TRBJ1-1,CASSKNGPNTEAFF
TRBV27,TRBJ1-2,CASRKLPGKDSGYTF
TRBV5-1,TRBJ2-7,CASGGQVRDEQYF
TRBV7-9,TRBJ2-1,CASSLTGYNEQFF
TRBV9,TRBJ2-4,CASSAGGAAGVDIQYF
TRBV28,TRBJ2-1,CASSSSGTSFRNEQFF
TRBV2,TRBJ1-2,CASRDSYGYTF
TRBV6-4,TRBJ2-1,CASSAGASGNYEQFF
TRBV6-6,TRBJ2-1,CASRVGPNNEQFF
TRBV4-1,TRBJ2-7,CASSQKAGGRSEQYF
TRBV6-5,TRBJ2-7,CASSNRDRNYEQYF
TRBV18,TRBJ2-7,CASSRLGQADYEQYF
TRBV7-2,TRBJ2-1,CASSFPGREASSYNEQFF
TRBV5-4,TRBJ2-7,CASSFRGQYEQYF